The 7 T cell receptor beta chains presented below share a single source sample, sequenced in a study of blood T cell repertoires in COVID-19. Here immunoSEQ multiplex PCR was the method, and the copy in TCRdb shows in-frame clones only, minus some. The sample includes around 330,000 clones, about 85% seen only once; the top ten take around 2%. The sequenced sample was PBMCs or T cells enriched from blood (not recorded which). All receptors derive from a woman aged 25 to 45 who had been exposed to COVID-19.

The V gene is TRBV24-1, the J gene TRBJ1-2; the D is unclear. Germline V CDR1 and CDR2: KGHDR, SFDVKD. This CDR3 is 13 amino acids long. Trimming cost V 5 bases and J 6 bases, with 12 bases left between them. For the CDR3, the DNA is TGTGCCACCAGTGGGCCGACTGAGGATGGCTACACCTTC. Its protein is CATSGPTEDGYTF.

This clone occurred a few times. This chain connects TRBV10-1 to TRBJ2-1; 8 bases match TRBD1. From germline, CDR1 is WNHNN and CDR2 SYGVQD (reference sequence). V was pared by 5 bases and J by 6 bases, with 9 bases of the junction left unmatched. The CDR3 length is 15 residues. The CDR3 coding sequence is TGCGCCAGCAGTTCTGACAGGGGTGTCGGCAATGAGCAGTTCTTC. It codes for CASSSDRGVGNEQFF.

V usage is TRBV5-1 and J usage is TRBJ1-1; D not resolved. V lost 9 bases to trimming and J lost 8 bases, with 5 bases between them. The CDR3 length is 8 residues. Per the germline V gene, CDR1 is SGHRS and CDR2 is YFSETQ. The DNA of the CDR3 is TGCGCCACTGTAGAAGCTTTCTTT. Translating gives CATVEAFF.

This sequence joins TRBV5-6 and TRBJ2-3; D is uncertain. Per the germline V gene, CDR1 is SGHDT and CDR2 is YYEEEE. Trimming removed 4 bases from V and 2 bases from J, with 8 bases in between. CDR3 length: 13 residues. The CDR3 sequence is CASSPSYTDTQYF. CDR3 DNA sequence: TGTGCCAGCAGCCCCAGTTACACAGATACGCAGTATTTT.

J is TRBJ1-2 and V is TRBV19; tentative D call: TRBD1 (6 bases). Trimming cost V 9 bases and J 3 bases, with 17 bases left between them. This CDR3 comprises 14 residues. Germline-derived CDR1 and CDR2 are LNHDA and SQIVND (reference sequence). The CDR3 sequence is CASTPGQSYYGYTF. The CDR3 DNA is TGTGCCAGCACCCCCGGACAGAGCTACTATGGCTACACCTTC.

The gene calls are TRBV19 and TRBJ1-5, with D perhaps matching TRBD1 (5 bases). This CDR3 has 17 residues. The germline CDR1 and CDR2 sequences are LNHDA and SQIVND (reference sequence). V was clipped by 5 bases and J by 2 bases, with 19 bases between them. CDR3 DNA sequence: TGTGCCAGTAGTGTATCGTTGGGTATCAGGGGCAATCAGCCCCAGCATTTT. It encodes CASSVSLGIRGNQPQHF.

The chain recombines TRBV7-2 with TRBJ2-3; a weak D match, TRBD2 (7 bases). CDR1 is SGHTA, CDR2 FQGNSA, per germline. This CDR3 comprises 15 residues. Trimming shortened V by 1 base and J by 4 bases, and 12 bases separated the two germline ends. CDR3 residues: CASSLVGGASDTQYF. Here the CDR3 DNA reads TGTGCCAGCAGCTTAGTGGGGGGGGCTTCAGATACGCAGTATTTT.